The next 2 T cell receptor beta chains were all read from a single sample in a study of blood T cell repertoires in COVID-19. Clones were sequenced by immunoSEQ multiplex PCR, and TCRdb holds only the in-frame ones, with some missing. Here the sample spans roughly 200,000 clones, 75% to 90% being singletons. The specimen sequenced was peripheral blood. The receptors shown here come from a woman in her fifties or sixties with acute or convalescent COVID-19.

V and J are TRBV19 and TRBJ2-7; D is possibly TRBD1 (5 bases). CDR3 length equals 13 residues. V was shortened by 7 bases and J by 1 base, with 11 bases between the two germline ends. Germline CDR1 reads LNHDA; CDR2 reads SQIVND (reference sequence). Here the CDR3 reads CASKSGNSYEQYF. The CDR3, as DNA: TGTGCCAGTAAGTCAGGGAATTCCTACGAGCAGTACTTC. The whole variable domain, remainder taken from reference TRBV19 and TRBJ2-7, is DGGITQSPKYLFRKEGQNVTLSCEQNLNHDAMYWYRQDPGQGLRLIYYSQIVNDFQKGDIAEGYSVSREKKESFPLTVTSAQKNPTAFYLCASKSGNSYEQYFGPGTRLTVT.

This chain uses TRBV24-1 with TRBJ1-2, with 7 bases that match TRBD1. The germline V gene encodes CDR1 KGHDR and CDR2 SFDVKD. The CDR3 loop spans 15 amino acids. Trimming took 3 bases from V and 4 from J; bases not matched to a gene: 7. Here the CDR3 DNA reads TGTGCCACCAGTGATCCCCAGGGGGGTGTCTATGGCTACACCTTC. Translating gives CATSDPQGGVYGYTF.